These 18 T cell receptor beta chains originate from one sample sequenced in a study of vaccination effects on CD4 cells after COVID-19. Expansion of antigen-specific CD4+ T cells with viral peptide pools was carried out by the ViraFEST assay before sequencing. Following culture for more than 9 days, CD4+ T cells were isolated. None of the vaccinated had previously contracted SARS-CoV-2, and their nucleocapsid antibodies tested negative. Their specific antigens are unknown. Assay used: immunoSEQ multiplex PCR; TCRdb lists only in-frame clones, some missing. This table holds under 70,000 clones, over 70% found once. The material was CD4+ T cells from PBMCs cultured with HCoV-OC43 spike peptides, obtained before COVID-19 vaccination. Noted subset: HCoV-OC43 spike overlapping peptide pool stimulation. The receptors stem from a human donor who received a COVID-19 vaccine.

The chain joins TRBV29-1 to TRBJ2-4, with D uncertain. The CDR3 loop spans 12 amino acids. V lost 6 bases to trimming and J lost 9 bases, with 15 bases between them. Germline CDR1 reads SQVTM; CDR2 reads ANQGSEA. The CDR3 loop reads CSVLVRFGIQYF. The CDR3 DNA reads TGCAGCGTGCTAGTCAGGTTCGGCATTCAGTACTTC.

V is TRBV15 and J is TRBJ1-1; D is possibly TRBD1 (5 bases). The V gene's germline CDR1 is LNHNV and CDR2 YYDKDF (reference sequence). CDR3 length: 18 residues. V lost 0 bases and J 0 bases, leaving 17 bases between the germline ends. The CDR3 DNA follows: TGTGCCACCAGCAGAGACCAATTACTCCGACAGATGAACACTGAAGCTTTCTTT. Protein sequence: CATSRDQLLRQMNTEAFF.

The V and J genes are TRBV5-1 and TRBJ1-1; 7 bases agree with TRBD1. This CDR3 has 16 amino acids. Trimming took 5 bases from V and 0 from J; bases not matched to a gene: 10. Germline V lookup: CDR1 SGHRS, CDR2 YFSETQ. The CDR3 sequence: CASRRDSAHMNTEAFF. Here the CDR3 DNA reads TGCGCCAGCAGGCGGGACAGTGCCCACATGAACACTGAAGCTTTCTTT.

This clone was detected once. V usage is TRBV11-3 and J usage is TRBJ2-3; 13 positions match TRBD2. The J segment lost 1 base and the V segment lost 5 bases, leaving 9 bases of the junction unmatched. CDR1 and CDR2 (germline): SGHNT, YENEEA. The CDR3 runs to 18 residues. CDR3 region: CASSDPGLAGAGTDTQYF. CDR3 bases: TGTGCCAGCAGCGACCCCGGACTAGCGGGGGCTGGCACAGATACGCAGTATTTT. The full variable domain, completed using reference TRBV11-3 and TRBJ2-3, is EAGVVQSPRYKIIEKKQPVAFWCNPISGHNTLYWYLQNLGQGPELLIRYENEEAVDDSQLPKDRFSAERLKGVDSTLKIQPAELGDSAVYLCASSDPGLAGAGTDTQYFGPGTRLTVL.

This clone occurred a few times. J is TRBJ2-1 and V is TRBV19, with unresolved D. Per germline, CDR1 LNHDA and CDR2 SQIVND (reference sequence). V shed 0 bases and J shed 7 bases, with 10 bases lying between them. The CDR3 spans 14 residues. CDR3 sequence reads: CASSIEGIRNEQFF. CDR3 DNA: TGTGCCAGTAGTATAGAGGGGATTCGTAATGAGCAGTTCTTC.

The chain carries TRBV3-1 (or the pseudogene TRBV3-2) and TRBJ2-5; D remains unclear. This CDR3 comprises 13 residues. CDR1 and CDR2 from the germline V gene are LGHDT and YNNKEL (reference sequence). Trimming shortened V by 6 bases and J by 4 bases, and 12 bases separated the two germline ends. The DNA of the CDR3 is TGTGCCAGCAGGCGCGTCCAAGCAGAGACCCAGTACTTC. It translates to CASRRVQAETQYF.

The V and J genes are TRBV19 and TRBJ1-2; 8 nucleotides agree with TRBD1. Germline lookup yields CDR1 LNHDA and CDR2 SQIVND (reference sequence). Germline trimming cut 4 bases from V and 1 base from J; bases unmatched to any gene: 5. The CDR3 extends over 15 amino acids. The chain's CDR3 is CASSRGQALNYGYTF. The CDR3 region has the DNA TGTGCCAGTAGTAGGGGACAGGCGCTTAACTATGGCTACACCTTC.

This rearrangement joins TRBV7-2 to TRBJ2-7; D possibly uses TRBD1 or TRBD2 (6 bases each). The germline CDR1 and CDR2 sequences are SGHTA and FQGNSA. The CDR3 is 19 residues long. V was clipped by 8 bases and J by 0 bases, with 29 bases between them. The CDR3 is CASGDPRDRFVGSSYEQYV. CDR3 DNA: TGTGCCAGCGGCGACCCTCGAGACAGGTTTGTCGGGAGCTCCTACGAGCAGTACGTC.

This chain uses TRBV5-4 with TRBJ2-5; a possible D gene is TRBD2 (7 bases). The ends were cut back, 0 bases at V and 5 bases at J, with 14 bases in the middle. CDR1 SGHNT and CDR2 YYREEE come from the germline V gene (reference sequence). This CDR3 contains 15 residues. The CDR3 bases are TGTGCCAGCAGCTTGGGGGGGGGCATGATTGAGACCCAGTACTTC. Its protein product is CASSLGGGMIETQYF. Looking up the rest from reference TRBV5-4 and TRBJ2-5 gives the full variable domain: ETGVTQSPTHLIKTRGQQVTLRCSSQSGHNTVSWYQQALGQGPQFIFQYYREEENGRGNFPPRFSGLQFPNYSSELNVNALELDDSALYLCASSLGGGMIETQYFGPGTRLLVL.

This clone was seen a handful of times. The rearrangement uses TRBV7-3 and TRBJ2-1, with D perhaps TRBD1 (6 bases). Trimming cost V 2 bases and J 7 bases, with 9 bases left between them. Germline loops: CDR1 SGHTA, CDR2 FQGTGA. The CDR3 runs to 13 residues. The CDR3 sequence: CASSLQGSNEQFF. The CDR3 nucleotides read TGTGCCAGCAGCTTACAGGGGTCGAATGAGCAGTTCTTC.

The chain couples TRBV5-1 to TRBJ2-2; D gene uncertain. Trimming cost V 0 bases and J 4 bases, with 7 bases left between them. Germline V gives CDR1 SGHRS, CDR2 YFSETQ. The CDR3 consists of 14 residues. CDR3 in DNA: TGCGCCAGCAGCTTGGCCCCGATCACCGGGGAGCTGTTTTTT. Its protein is CASSLAPITGELFF. Based on the CDR3 plus reference TRBV5-1 and TRBJ2-2, the full variable domain is KAGVTQTPRYLIKTRGQQVTLSCSPISGHRSVSWYQQTPGQGLQFLFEYFSETQRNKGNFPGRFSGRQFSNSRSEMNVSTLELGDSALYLCASSLAPITGELFFGEGSRLTVL.

The V and J genes are TRBV30 and TRBJ2-1, with D hard to call. V lost 4 bases and J lost 3, with 4 bases in between. The CDR3 consists of 11 residues. Germline CDR1 reads GTSNPN; CDR2 reads SVGIG (reference sequence). The CDR3 is CAWKFYNEQFF. The CDR3 bases are TGTGCCTGGAAGTTCTACAATGAGCAGTTCTTC.

This clone has only one observation. The V gene is TRBV5-1, the J gene TRBJ1-4; D remains ambiguous. Germline loops: CDR1 SGHRS, CDR2 YFSETQ. The CDR3 is 16 residues long. V was cut by 4 bases and J by 3 bases, with 16 bases left in between. The CDR3 nucleotides are TGCGCCAGCAGCGGAGGACGACTCGCGGCTAATGAAAAACTGTTTTTT. Protein: CASSGGRLAANEKLFF.

This clone was detected only a few times. The chain links TRBV6-5 to TRBJ1-1; no clear D gene. The ends were cut back, 2 bases at V and 4 bases at J, with 11 bases in the middle. The germline V gene encodes CDR1 MNHEY and CDR2 SVGAGI. The CDR3 length is 14 residues. The CDR3 sequence: CASSYRGRVTEAFF. The CDR3 coding sequence is TGTGCCAGCAGTTACCGGGGTCGTGTCACTGAAGCTTTCTTT.

Written as DNA, the CDR3 is TGTGCCTGGGGCTTAACCTCACGCTGGGATGGCTACACCTTC. This sequence encodes CAWGLTSRWDGYTF. The chain joins TRBV30 to TRBJ1-2; no clear D gene. Per the germline V gene, CDR1 is GTSNPN and CDR2 is SVGIG (reference sequence). The CDR3 contains 14 residues. V dropped 5 bases and J dropped 6 bases, with 19 bases sitting between them.

The V call is TRBV6-6, the J call TRBJ1-5, with 8 nucleotides matching TRBD1. CDR1 is MNHNY and CDR2 is SVGAGI in the germline V gene (reference sequence). V shed 5 bases and J 3 bases; nucleotides not matched to a gene: 9. This CDR3 spans 16 amino acids. In DNA, the CDR3 is TGTGCCAGCAGTAATGGACAGGGAAGCACCAATCAGCCCCAGCATTTT. Its protein product is CASSNGQGSTNQPQHF.

This chain joins TRBV30 and TRBJ1-5; the D is unclear. V was trimmed by 8 bases and J by 4 bases, leaving 21 bases between them. This CDR3 region has 15 residues. Germline CDR1 and CDR2: GTSNPN and SVGIG (reference sequence). In nucleotides, the CDR3 is TGTGCCGTAGGCGTCGGGCCGCTAACTAATCAGCCCCAGCATTTT. It codes for CAVGVGPLTNQPQHF. The entire variable domain, with the rest obtained from reference TRBV30 and TRBJ1-5, is as follows: SQTIHQWPATLVQPVGSPLSLECTVEGTSNPNLYWYRQAAGRGLQLLFYSVGIGQISSEVPQNLSASRPQDRQFILSSKKLLLSDSGFYLCAVGVGPLTNQPQHFGDGTRLSIL.

This clone was seen only a few times. For the CDR3, the DNA is TGTGCCAGTAAAACAGGGGGCATGAACACTGAAGCTTTCTTT. As protein: CASKTGGMNTEAFF. The genes are TRBV19 and TRBJ1-1; 9 nucleotides agree with TRBD1. CDR1 and CDR2 from the germline V gene are LNHDA and SQIVND (reference sequence). V lost 7 bases to trimming and J lost 0 bases; unmatched junction nucleotides: 3. The CDR3 is made up of 14 amino acids.